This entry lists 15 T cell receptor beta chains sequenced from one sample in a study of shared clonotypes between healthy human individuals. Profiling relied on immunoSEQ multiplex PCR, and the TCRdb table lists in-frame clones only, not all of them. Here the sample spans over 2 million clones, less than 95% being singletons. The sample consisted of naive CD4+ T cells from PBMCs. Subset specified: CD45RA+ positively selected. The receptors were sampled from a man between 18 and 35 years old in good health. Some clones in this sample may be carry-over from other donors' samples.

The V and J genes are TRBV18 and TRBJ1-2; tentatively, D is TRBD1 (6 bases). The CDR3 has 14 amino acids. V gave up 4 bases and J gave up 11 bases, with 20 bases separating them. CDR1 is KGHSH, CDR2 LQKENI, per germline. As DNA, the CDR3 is TGTGCCAGCTCACTAGACAGGACCTATGTGGGGTACACCTTC. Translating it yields CASSLDRTYVGYTF. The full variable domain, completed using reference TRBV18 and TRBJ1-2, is NAGVMQNPRHLVRRRGQEARLRCSPMKGHSHVYWYRQLPEEGLKFMVYLQKENIIDESGMPKERFSAEFPKEGPSILRIQQVVRGDSAAYFCASSLDRTYVGYTFGSGTRLTVV.

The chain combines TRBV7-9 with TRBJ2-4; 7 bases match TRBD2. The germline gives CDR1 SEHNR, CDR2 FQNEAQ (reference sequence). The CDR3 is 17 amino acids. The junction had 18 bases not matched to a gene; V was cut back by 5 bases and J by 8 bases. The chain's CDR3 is CASSLSGGGFERDIQYF. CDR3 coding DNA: TGTGCCAGCAGCCTCTCCGGGGGAGGGTTCGAGCGGGACATTCAGTACTTC.

CDR3 in amino acids: CASSPYLGQYSNQPQHF. The CDR3 nucleotides read TGTGCCAGTAGCCCCTATCTCGGACAGTATAGCAATCAGCCCCAGCATTTT. This sequence joins TRBV19 and TRBJ1-5; possibly TRBD1 for D (6 bases). This CDR3 is 17 amino acids long. V gave up 6 bases and J gave up 0 bases, with 18 bases separating them. Germline V lookup: CDR1 LNHDA, CDR2 SQIVND (reference sequence).

The CDR3 nucleotides are TGTGCTAGTGCCAGGTTGGGGAACACTGAAGCTTTCTTT. Its protein product is CASARLGNTEAFF. The J gene is TRBJ1-1, the V gene TRBV12-5; the D is unclear. The CDR3 is made up of 13 amino acids. Germline V CDR1 and CDR2: LGHNT, FRNRAP. V lost 7 bases and J lost 1, with 10 bases in between. Full variable domain (rest looked up from reference TRBV12-5 and TRBJ1-1): DARVTQTPRHKVTEMGQEVTMRCQPILGHNTVFWYRQTMMQGLELLAYFRNRAPLDDSGMPKDRFSAEMPDATLATLKIQPSEPRDSAVYFCASARLGNTEAFFGQGTRLTVV.

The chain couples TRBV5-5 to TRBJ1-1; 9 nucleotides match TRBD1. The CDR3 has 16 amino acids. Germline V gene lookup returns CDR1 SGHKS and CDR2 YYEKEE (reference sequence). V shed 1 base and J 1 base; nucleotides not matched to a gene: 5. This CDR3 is CASSLPGTGWNTEAFF. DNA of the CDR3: TGTGCCAGCAGCTTGCCCGGGACAGGGTGGAACACTGAAGCTTTCTTT.

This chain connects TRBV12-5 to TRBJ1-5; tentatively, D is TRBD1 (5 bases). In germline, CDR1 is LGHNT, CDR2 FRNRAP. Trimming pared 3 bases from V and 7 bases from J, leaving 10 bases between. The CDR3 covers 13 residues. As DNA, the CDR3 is TGTGCTAGTGGTTTCGACGGGGGGCAGCCCCAGCATTTT. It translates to CASGFDGGQPQHF. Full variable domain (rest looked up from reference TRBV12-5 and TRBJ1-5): DARVTQTPRHKVTEMGQEVTMRCQPILGHNTVFWYRQTMMQGLELLAYFRNRAPLDDSGMPKDRFSAEMPDATLATLKIQPSEPRDSAVYFCASGFDGGQPQHFGDGTRLSIL.

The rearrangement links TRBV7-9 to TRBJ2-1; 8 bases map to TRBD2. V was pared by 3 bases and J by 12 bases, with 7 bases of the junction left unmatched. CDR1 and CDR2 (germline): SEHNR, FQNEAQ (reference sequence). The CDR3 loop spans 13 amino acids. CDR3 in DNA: TGTGCCAGCAGCTTTACTGAACTAGCGGCGCAGTTCTTC. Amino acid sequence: CASSFTELAAQFF.

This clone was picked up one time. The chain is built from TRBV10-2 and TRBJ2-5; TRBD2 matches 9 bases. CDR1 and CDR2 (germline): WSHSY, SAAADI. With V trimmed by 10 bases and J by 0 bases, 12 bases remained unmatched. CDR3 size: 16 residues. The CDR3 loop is CATSGRGRVYQETQYF. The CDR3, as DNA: TGCGCCACTTCTGGGCGCGGGAGGGTGTACCAAGAGACCCAGTACTTC.

The CDR3 protein is CASSFTSGGYNEKLFF. In DNA form, the CDR3 reads TGCGCCAGCAGCTTCACCTCCGGGGGATATAATGAAAAACTGTTTTTT. This chain uses TRBV5-1 with TRBJ1-4; tentative D call: TRBD1 (5 bases). The CDR3 runs 16 residues. V dropped 2 bases and J dropped 4 bases, with 15 bases sitting between them. Germline V CDR1 and CDR2: SGHRS, YFSETQ.

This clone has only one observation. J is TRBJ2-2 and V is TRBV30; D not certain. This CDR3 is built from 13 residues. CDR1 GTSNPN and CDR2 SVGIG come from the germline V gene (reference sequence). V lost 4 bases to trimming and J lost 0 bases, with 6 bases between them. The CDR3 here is CAWTPPNTGELFF. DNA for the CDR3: TGTGCCTGGACTCCCCCGAACACCGGGGAGCTGTTTTTT.

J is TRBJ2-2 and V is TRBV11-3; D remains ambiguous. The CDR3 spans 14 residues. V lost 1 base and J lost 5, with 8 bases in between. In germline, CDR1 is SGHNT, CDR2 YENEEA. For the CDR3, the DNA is TGTGCCAGCAGCTTAGGCCGGCCTACCGGGGAGCTGTTTTTT. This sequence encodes CASSLGRPTGELFF. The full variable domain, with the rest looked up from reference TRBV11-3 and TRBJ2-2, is EAGVVQSPRYKIIEKKQPVAFWCNPISGHNTLYWYLQNLGQGPELLIRYENEEAVDDSQLPKDRFSAERLKGVDSTLKIQPAELGDSAVYLCASSLGRPTGELFFGEGSRLTVL.

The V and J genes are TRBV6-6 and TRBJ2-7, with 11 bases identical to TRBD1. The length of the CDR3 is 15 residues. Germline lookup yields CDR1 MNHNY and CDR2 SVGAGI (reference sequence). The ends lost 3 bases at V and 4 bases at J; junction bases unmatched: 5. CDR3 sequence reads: CASSYLDRGQYEQYF. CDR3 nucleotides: TGTGCCAGCAGTTATCTGGACAGGGGGCAGTACGAGCAGTACTTC.

The CDR3 reads CASSNRPPYEQYF. CDR3 in DNA: TGTGCCAGTTCGAACAGGCCGCCCTACGAGCAGTACTTC. The chain uses TRBV19 and TRBJ2-7; possibly TRBD1 for D (5 bases). Germline V gives CDR1 LNHDA, CDR2 SQIVND (reference sequence). Trimming took 8 bases from V and 2 from J, leaving 13 bases between them. CDR3 length equals 13 residues. Complete variable domain (other parts from reference TRBV19 and TRBJ2-7): DGGITQSPKYLFRKEGQNVTLSCEQNLNHDAMYWYRQDPGQGLRLIYYSQIVNDFQKGDIAEGYSVSREKKESFPLTVTSAQKNPTAFYLCASSNRPPYEQYFGPGTRLTVT.

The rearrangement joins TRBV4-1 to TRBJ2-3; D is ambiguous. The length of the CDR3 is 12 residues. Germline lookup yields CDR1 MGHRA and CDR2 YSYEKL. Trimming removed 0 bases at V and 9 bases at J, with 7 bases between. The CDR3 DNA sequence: TGCGCCAGCAGCCAAGACGCTGGGACGCAGTATTTT. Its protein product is CASSQDAGTQYF.

The CDR3 sequence: CASSSTASSYEQYF. The CDR3 DNA is TGTGCCAGCAGCTCTACAGCGAGCTCCTACGAGCAGTACTTC. The rearrangement uses TRBV7-9 and TRBJ2-7; D not resolved. The V end was cut by 4 bases, the J end by 0 bases, with 10 bases between. CDR3 length: 14 residues. From germline, CDR1 is SEHNR and CDR2 FQNEAQ (reference sequence).